This T cell receptor beta chain was profiled in a study of shared clonotypes between healthy human individuals. Study-level background: Researchers assigned three CD4 naive, three CD4 memory, two CD8 naive and one CD8 memory plate to each donor.

Study-level findings and limits: Estimated richness values were generally larger in naive subsets than in memory subsets.

A note on this clone: Its antigen is not known.

The study enrolled healthy HIV-negative adults without recent acute infections or vaccinations as donors. CD4+ cells were split into CD45RA+ naive and CD45RA-negative memory subsets. This table comes from immunoSEQ multiplex PCR, and its TCRdb copy is limited to in-frame clones, with some not included. The sample consists of some 1,400,000 clones, around 95% of them appearing once. Between the trimmed V and J ends, which lost 5 bases and 4 bases, there was a span of 7 bases. The length of the CDR3 is 11 residues. In germline, CDR1 is SQVTM, CDR2 ANQGSEA. This TCR was recovered from a man aged 25-40 years in good health. The chain combines TRBV29-1 with TRBJ2-3; no clear D gene. The sample was naive CD4+ T cells sorted from blood. The subset is: CD45RA+ positively selected. The CDR3 DNA is TGCAGCGTTAACCAAGCAGATACGCAGTATTTT. Translated: CSVNQADTQYF.